This TCR beta chain was captured in a study of T-cell reconstitution after alpha-beta-depleted transplantation in children. Study-wide results and limits: Several hundred graft clones that had expanded were reportedly the source of alpha-beta T cells about two months after transplant. Some patients' high day-60 TCRbeta diversity was attributed to recipient cells surviving conditioning. Newly produced T cells mostly accounted for T-cell counts and diversity one year post-transplant.

This clonotype was seen many times. The antigen is unknown. The TCRbeta library incorporated unique molecular identifiers. TCRdb recomputed calls from the PCR reads with MiXCR, one row per CDR3 protein. The data contain about 400,000 distinct CDR3 sequences, 16% of them singletons. V was trimmed by 4 bases and J by 0 bases, leaving 13 bases between them. Germline CDR1 KGHDR, CDR2 SFDVKD. The CDR3 consists of 16 residues. V and J are TRBV24-1 and TRBJ2-3, with a possible D match to TRBD1 (7 bases). This specimen consisted of PBMCs, mostly from graft donor cells, obtained 360 days after TCRalphabeta/CD19-depleted stem cell transplant. The receptor's source is a boy in the first two years of life who had a stem cell transplant for Wiskott-Aldrich syndrome, so the T cells may come from the graft donor. The CDR3 loop reads CATSDPGGPSTDTQYF. The CDR3 coding sequence is TGTGCCACCAGTGACCCAGGGGGGCCCAGCACAGATACGCAGTATTTT.